This T cell receptor (beta chain) was recorded in a study of T cell responses to AZD1222 COVID-19 vaccine. Study results and caveats: It should be noted that donors were predominantly white British and more often female, and clonal diversity was possibly underestimated.

Details on this clone: The antigen is unknown.

The CDR3 totals 13 residues. Looked up from germline, CDR1 is SNHLY and CDR2 is FYNNEI. V trimming: 6 bases; J trimming: 6 bases; junction bases outside the gene matches: 3. Clones were sequenced by immunoSEQ multiplex PCR, and TCRdb holds only the in-frame ones, with some missing. The profile shows 110,000 to 150,000 clones, around 89% of them singletons. This sequence was found in an adult in good health. The rearrangement links TRBV2 to TRBJ2-7; 12 nucleotides align to TRBD2. The input for sequencing was peripheral blood, taken on day 0 of AZD1222 vaccination. The CDR3 region has the DNA TGTGCCAGCAGACTAGCGGGAGGTAGCGAGCAGTACTTC. The encoded protein is CASRLAGGSEQYF.